The present T cell receptor beta chain was sequenced within a study of low-dose radiotherapy and immunotherapy resistance in tumors. This CDR3 comprises 13 residues. The J segment lost 4 bases and the V segment lost 6 bases, leaving 5 bases of the junction unmatched. Germline V gene data show CDR1 as MNHEY and CDR2 as SVGEGT. First-strand cDNA used TRAV- and TRBV-specific primers, covering alpha and beta chains. TCRs were amplified for roughly 20 PCR cycles with a constant-region primer and V-primer adapter. TCRdb reanalysed the reads using MiXCR and keeps one entry per CDR3 protein. Altogether around 83,000 distinct CDR3 sequences are present, approximately 20% being singletons, with the ten largest covering around 6.3%. Time point meaning: before trial treatment. Every donor was treated with nivolumab, ipilimumab, aspirin, low-dose cyclophosphamide and also low-dose radiotherapy.

J is TRBJ1-1 and V is TRBV6-2 or TRBV6-3; 7 bases match TRBD1. The clonotype originates from a male donor with prostate cancer. Material: PBMCs, obtained before treatment. CDR3 region: CASRNRGGTEAFF. The CDR3 nucleotides read TGTGCCAGCAGGAACAGGGGCGGCACTGAAGCTTTCTTT.